Listed below are T cell receptor beta chains from one sample, sequenced in a study of control samples from healthy donors and cancer patients. The assay was immunoSEQ multiplex PCR, and TCRdb's table has in-frame clones only and misses some. The sample has over 100,000 clones, around 89% seen once. The sequenced material came from blood. Receptors originate from a man in his forties in good health. Both conserved end residues are part of each CDR3. The D gene is left open where the match is weak. For some rows the clone size is stated as once, few or many, or as a class when expanded; others skip it.

j_call: TRBJ1-1; v_call: TRBV5-1; d_call: NA; clone_size: once; cdr3_aa: CASSLDTGTNTEAFF; cdr3_nt: TGCGCCAGCAGCTTGGATACAGGAACGAACACTGAAGCTTTCTTT
j_call: TRBJ2-6; v_call: TRBV13; d_call: NA; clone_size: NA; cdr3_aa: CASSSQSARGAGANVLTF; cdr3_nt: TGTGCCAGCAGCTCCCAATCGGCTAGGGGAGCCGGGGCCAACGTCCTGACTTTC
j_call: TRBJ1-3; v_call: TRBV19; d_call: NA; clone_size: NA; cdr3_aa: CASSWGTGNTIYF; cdr3_nt: TGTGCCAGTAGCTGGGGGACTGGAAACACCATATATTTT
j_call: TRBJ2-2; v_call: TRBV10-1; d_call: TRBD1; clone_size: NA; cdr3_aa: CASRYGQGDTGELFF; cdr3_nt: TGCGCCAGCAGATACGGACAGGGAGACACCGGGGAGCTGTTTTTT
j_call: TRBJ2-7; v_call: TRBV24-1; d_call: TRBD1; clone_size: NA; cdr3_aa: CATSDEPGQGAARGEQYF; cdr3_nt: TGTGCCACCAGTGATGAGCCGGGACAGGGGGCAGCCCGGGGCGAGCAGTACTTC
j_call: TRBJ1-2; v_call: TRBV4-3; d_call: NA; clone_size: few; cdr3_aa: CASSQGIYGYTF; cdr3_nt: TGCGCCAGCAGCCAAGGTATCTATGGCTACACCTTC
j_call: TRBJ1-4; v_call: TRBV3-1/TRBV3-2; d_call: NA; clone_size: NA; cdr3_aa: CASSQRGVREKLFF; cdr3_nt: TGTGCCAGCAGCCAGAGGGGGGTGAGAGAAAAACTGTTTTTT
j_call: TRBJ1-4; v_call: TRBV5-4; d_call: NA; clone_size: NA; cdr3_aa: CASSLSPNEKLFF; cdr3_nt: TGTGCCAGCAGCTTGAGTCCCAATGAAAAACTGTTTTTT
j_call: TRBJ1-3; v_call: TRBV5-1; d_call: TRBD1; clone_size: NA; cdr3_aa: CASSLGSGTGSGNTIYF; cdr3_nt: TGCGCCAGCAGCTTGGGATCCGGGACAGGGAGCGGAAACACCATATATTTT
j_call: TRBJ1-3; v_call: TRBV6-5; d_call: NA; clone_size: once; cdr3_aa: CASTAGISGNTIYF; cdr3_nt: TGTGCCAGCACTGCGGGAATCTCTGGAAACACCATATATTTT
j_call: TRBJ2-1; v_call: TRBV12-3/TRBV12-4; d_call: TRBD1; clone_size: NA; cdr3_aa: CASNNRGLAEQFF; cdr3_nt: TGTGCCAGCAATAACAGGGGGCTGGCTGAGCAGTTCTTC
j_call: TRBJ2-7; v_call: TRBV10-2; d_call: TRBD2; clone_size: NA; cdr3_aa: CASGGGTAYEQYF; cdr3_nt: TGCGCCAGTGGGGGGGGGACCGCCTACGAGCAGTACTTC
j_call: TRBJ1-6; v_call: TRBV12-3/TRBV12-4; d_call: NA; clone_size: NA; cdr3_aa: CASSFNRDSPLHF; cdr3_nt: TGTGCCAGCAGTTTCAACCGGGATTCACCCCTCCACTTT
j_call: TRBJ2-3; v_call: TRBV7-9; d_call: TRBD2; clone_size: NA; cdr3_aa: CASRSGTSFPDTQYF; cdr3_nt: TGTGCCAGCAGGTCCGGGACTAGTTTCCCAGATACGCAGTATTTT
j_call: TRBJ1-1; v_call: TRBV2; d_call: NA; clone_size: NA; cdr3_aa: CASSEAGDEAFF; cdr3_nt: TGTGCCAGCAGTGAAGCGGGCGATGAAGCTTTCTTT
j_call: TRBJ2-2; v_call: TRBV6-5; d_call: NA; clone_size: NA; cdr3_aa: CASSKSTGELFF; cdr3_nt: TGTGCCAGCAGTAAGTCGACCGGGGAGCTGTTTTTT
j_call: TRBJ1-1; v_call: TRBV19; d_call: NA; clone_size: NA; cdr3_aa: CASWKGTEAFF; cdr3_nt: TGTGCCAGCTGGAAGGGCACTGAAGCTTTCTTT
j_call: TRBJ2-7; v_call: TRBV3-1/TRBV3-2; d_call: NA; clone_size: NA; cdr3_aa: CASSPRGSAVEQYF; cdr3_nt: TGTGCCAGCAGCCCCCGGGGCTCCGCGGTCGAGCAGTACTTC
j_call: TRBJ2-5; v_call: TRBV14; d_call: TRBD2; clone_size: NA; cdr3_aa: CASRPTSGGSQETQYF; cdr3_nt: TGTGCCAGCAGACCTACTAGCGGGGGCAGCCAAGAGACCCAGTACTTC
j_call: TRBJ1-2; v_call: TRBV6-5; d_call: TRBD1; clone_size: NA; cdr3_aa: CASSTGTGGIYGYTF; cdr3_nt: TGTGCCAGCAGTACCGGGACAGGGGGCATTTATGGCTACACCTTC
j_call: TRBJ1-3; v_call: TRBV9; d_call: NA; clone_size: NA; cdr3_aa: CASSVEGVGNGNTIYF; cdr3_nt: TGTGCCAGCAGCGTAGAAGGGGTAGGGAACGGAAACACCATATATTTT
j_call: TRBJ1-6; v_call: TRBV15; d_call: NA; clone_size: NA; cdr3_aa: CATSPRSQFNSPLHF; cdr3_nt: TGTGCCACCAGCCCAAGGTCGCAGTTTAATTCACCCCTCCACTTT
j_call: TRBJ2-7; v_call: TRBV18; d_call: NA; clone_size: NA; cdr3_aa: CASSQERYEQYF; cdr3_nt: TGTGCCAGTTCTCAGGAGCGCTACGAGCAGTACTTC
j_call: TRBJ2-7; v_call: TRBV3-1/TRBV3-2; d_call: NA; clone_size: NA; cdr3_aa: CASSQGPSPQQYF; cdr3_nt: TGTGCCAGCAGCCAAGGCCCATCGCCTCAGCAGTACTTC
j_call: TRBJ1-5; v_call: TRBV10-2; d_call: TRBD1; clone_size: NA; cdr3_aa: CASGGTGGTQPQHF; cdr3_nt: TGCGCCAGCGGGGGGACAGGGGGAACTCAGCCCCAGCATTTT
j_call: TRBJ1-1; v_call: TRBV18; d_call: NA; clone_size: NA; cdr3_aa: CASSRKDRPNTEAFF; cdr3_nt: TGTGCCAGCTCACGAAAAGACAGGCCGAACACTGAAGCTTTCTTT
j_call: TRBJ2-3; v_call: TRBV5-1; d_call: TRBD2; clone_size: NA; cdr3_aa: CASSLALAGREDTQYF; cdr3_nt: TGCGCCAGCAGCTTGGCCCTAGCGGGGAGGGAAGATACGCAGTATTTT
j_call: TRBJ2-7; v_call: TRBV7-9; d_call: TRBD2; clone_size: NA; cdr3_aa: CASRSGHSGAHSYEQYF; cdr3_nt: TGTGCCAGCAGATCCGGCCACAGCGGGGCCCACTCCTACGAGCAGTACTTC
j_call: TRBJ2-3; v_call: TRBV24-1; d_call: NA; clone_size: NA; cdr3_aa: CATSDLGTGLTDTQYF; cdr3_nt: TGTGCCACCAGTGATTTAGGGACCGGCTTGACTGATACGCAGTATTTT
j_call: TRBJ2-7; v_call: TRBV30; d_call: NA; clone_size: NA; cdr3_aa: CAWSAAGIPYEQYF; cdr3_nt: TGTGCCTGGAGTGCAGCAGGGATCCCCTACGAGCAGTACTTC
j_call: TRBJ1-2; v_call: TRBV28; d_call: TRBD1; clone_size: few; cdr3_aa: CASSTGTGIYGYTF; cdr3_nt: TGTGCCAGCAGCACCGGGACAGGGATCTATGGCTACACCTTC
j_call: TRBJ2-3; v_call: TRBV18; d_call: TRBD2; clone_size: many; cdr3_aa: CASSLNPDVTSGGTDTQYF; cdr3_nt: TGTGCCAGCTCACTGAATCCCGATGTAACTAGCGGGGGCACAGATACGCAGTATTTT
j_call: TRBJ2-3; v_call: TRBV5-1; d_call: NA; clone_size: NA; cdr3_aa: CASSLPGVGTDTQYF; cdr3_nt: TGCGCCAGCAGCTTGCCCGGGGTCGGCACAGATACGCAGTATTTT
j_call: TRBJ2-4; v_call: TRBV11-2; d_call: NA; clone_size: NA; cdr3_aa: CASSPRSEGSNIQYF; cdr3_nt: TGTGCCAGCAGCCCTAGGTCGGAGGGATCAAACATTCAGTACTTC
j_call: TRBJ2-2; v_call: TRBV6-4; d_call: NA; clone_size: medium-sized; cdr3_aa: CASSDRDTGELFF; cdr3_nt: TGTGCCAGCAGTGACAGGGACACCGGGGAGCTGTTTTTT
j_call: TRBJ2-1; v_call: TRBV3-1/TRBV3-2; d_call: NA; clone_size: NA; cdr3_aa: CASSQDIGDNEQFF; cdr3_nt: TGTGCCAGCAGCCAAGACATAGGAGACAATGAGCAGTTCTTC
j_call: TRBJ2-7; v_call: TRBV20-1; d_call: TRBD2; clone_size: NA; cdr3_aa: CSASERGGLSEQYF; cdr3_nt: TGCAGTGCTAGTGAACGGGGGGGCCTTTCCGAGCAGTACTTC
j_call: TRBJ1-6; v_call: TRBV7-2; d_call: NA; clone_size: NA; cdr3_aa: CASSSTGTPNSPLHF; cdr3_nt: TGTGCCAGCAGCTCCACAGGGACTCCTAATTCACCCCTCCACTTT
j_call: TRBJ1-5; v_call: TRBV6-5; d_call: NA; clone_size: NA; cdr3_aa: CASSPRGSGNQPQHF; cdr3_nt: TGTGCCAGCAGTCCTCGGGGGTCGGGCAATCAGCCCCAGCATTTT
j_call: TRBJ1-5; v_call: TRBV23-1; d_call: NA; clone_size: once; cdr3_aa: CASSQSGRVDSNQPQHF; cdr3_nt: TGCGCCAGCAGTCAATCGGGCAGGGTGGACAGCAATCAGCCCCAGCATTTT
j_call: TRBJ2-1; v_call: TRBV10-3; d_call: NA; clone_size: NA; cdr3_aa: CAISSGGNEQFF; cdr3_nt: TGTGCCATCAGTTCCGGCGGCAATGAGCAGTTCTTC
j_call: TRBJ1-2; v_call: TRBV19; d_call: NA; clone_size: NA; cdr3_aa: CASSSGRYGYTF; cdr3_nt: TGTGCCAGTAGTTCCGGACGTTATGGCTACACCTTC
j_call: TRBJ2-5; v_call: TRBV25-1; d_call: NA; clone_size: NA; cdr3_aa: CASSVAEKTQYF; cdr3_nt: TGTGCCAGCAGTGTTGCAGAGAAGACCCAGTACTTC
j_call: TRBJ1-1; v_call: TRBV5-8; d_call: TRBD1; clone_size: NA; cdr3_aa: CASSYWTGRNTEAFF; cdr3_nt: TGTGCCAGCAGCTATTGGACAGGGAGGAACACTGAAGCTTTCTTT
j_call: TRBJ2-2; v_call: TRBV4-1; d_call: NA; clone_size: NA; cdr3_aa: CASSQGLTAGGTGELFF; cdr3_nt: TGCGCCAGCAGCCAAGGTCTTACGGCAGGTGGTACCGGGGAGCTGTTTTTT
j_call: TRBJ2-3; v_call: TRBV25-1; d_call: NA; clone_size: NA; cdr3_aa: CASSRGTSTDTQYF; cdr3_nt: TGTGCCAGCAGTCGGGGTACTAGCACAGATACGCAGTATTTT
j_call: TRBJ2-2; v_call: TRBV14; d_call: TRBD2; clone_size: few; cdr3_aa: CASSQDWVGREYTGELFF; cdr3_nt: TGTGCCAGCAGCCAAGACTGGGTCGGGAGGGAATACACCGGGGAGCTGTTTTTT
j_call: TRBJ2-3; v_call: TRBV5-6; d_call: NA; clone_size: NA; cdr3_aa: CASSLAFTQYF; cdr3_nt: TGTGCCAGCAGCTTGGCCTTCACGCAGTATTTT
j_call: TRBJ1-1; v_call: TRBV18; d_call: TRBD1; clone_size: NA; cdr3_aa: CASSTDRGVAFF; cdr3_nt: TGTGCCAGCTCAACCGACAGGGGCGTCGCTTTCTTT